This T cell receptor (beta chain) emerged from a study of cytomegalovirus exposure and HLA in healthy donors. Findings and limits, study-wide: Many donors carried some public TCRs, although rarity characterized most TCR sequences. According to the study, around 150 TCR beta chains were cytomegalovirus-associated. Presence/absence analyses assumed roughly uniform sequencing depth across donors.

Germline V lookup: CDR1 MNHNS, CDR2 SASEGT. The CDR3 spans 15 residues. With 3 bases clipped from V and 0 bases from J, the junction kept 3 bases outside the gene matches. PCR was performed using 60 Vbeta and 13 Jbeta primers. Data came from immunoSEQ multiplex PCR; TCRdb stores just in-frame clones and leaves some out. Seen in this sample are 100,000 to 150,000 clones; the ten most common clones hold around 2.2%. A remark on this clone: As yet, its antigen is unknown.

This chain joins TRBV6-1 and TRBJ2-7; TRBD1 matches at 9 bases. Sequenced sample: PBMCs. The TCR was taken from a man aged 40-49 years in good health and CMV-seronegative. CDR3 nucleotide sequence: TGTGCCAGCAGTGAGCCGGGACAGGGCTCCTACGAGCAGTACTTC. Protein product: CASSEPGQGSYEQYF.